Below are 25 T cell receptor beta chains sequenced from a single sample in a study of blood T cells in healthy people across ages. Primers used in a second PCR of about 7 to 12 cycles were a sample-barcoded 5' primer and a J-beta primer mix. TCRdb redid the calling of the 5' RACE reads with MiXCR, one entry per CDR3 protein. The table includes around 800,000 distinct CDR3 sequences, under 55% detected once. The source material was blood. All receptors derive from a man aged 55-75 years in good health.

In this sample, this clonotype turned up a few times. The chain recombines TRBV12-3 or TRBV12-4 with TRBJ2-7; TRBD1 agrees at 9 bases. The CDR3 runs to 15 residues. The ends lost 6 bases at V and 4 bases at J; junction bases unmatched: 10. CDR3 in amino acids: CASRTQTGGGYEQYF. CDR3 sequence (DNA): TGTGCCAGCAGAACTCAGACAGGGGGAGGGTACGAGCAGTACTTC.

The rearrangement joins TRBV2 to TRBJ1-2, with no clear D. This CDR3 has 13 amino acids. Germline CDR1 reads SNHLY; CDR2 reads FYNNEI. V was shortened by 4 bases and J by 6 bases, with 12 bases between the two germline ends. Written as DNA, the CDR3 is TGTGCCAGCAGTGTCTGGGGTTCAGATGGCTACACCTTC. Protein: CASSVWGSDGYTF.

This clonotype has just a few counts. The J gene is TRBJ2-7, the V gene TRBV7-2; 10 bases line up with TRBD1. The germline gives CDR1 SGHTA, CDR2 FQGNSA. V lost 5 bases, J lost 5 bases, and 6 bases stayed unmatched. The CDR3 sequence is 14 residues long. The CDR3 is CASSRDRGFDEQYF. As DNA, the CDR3 is TGTGCCAGCAGCCGGGACAGGGGCTTCGACGAGCAGTACTTC.

This clonotype was detected only a few times. The V and J genes are TRBV7-2 and TRBJ2-7, with D perhaps TRBD2 (5 bases). CDR3 size: 13 residues. The V end was cut by 5 bases, the J end by 3 bases, with 11 bases between. Looked up from germline, CDR1 is SGHTA and CDR2 is FQGNSA. The DNA for the CDR3 is TGTGCCAGCAGCAGACCCGGGGTCTACGAGCAGTACTTC. This codes for CASSRPGVYEQYF.

This clonotype was detected once. The chain recombines TRBV28 with TRBJ2-3; 9 bases agree with TRBD1. The ends lost 6 bases at V and 2 bases at J; junction bases unmatched: 9. CDR3 length: 16 amino acids. CDR1 MDHEN and CDR2 SYDVKM come from the germline V gene. This CDR3 is CASRPRGTGTTDTQYF. DNA for the CDR3: TGTGCCAGCAGGCCACGTGGGACAGGGACCACAGATACGCAGTATTTT.

In its sample, this clonotype was seen a few times. The V and J genes are TRBV29-1 and TRBJ1-1, with TRBD1 as a possible D gene (5 bases). CDR3 size: 13 residues. The germline V gene encodes CDR1 SQVTM and CDR2 ANQGSEA. V lost 7 bases and J 6 bases, leaving 18 bases between the germline ends. The CDR3: CSAARGPGSEAFF. The CDR3, as DNA: TGCAGCGCCGCCCGGGGCCCAGGCTCTGAAGCTTTCTTT.

The rearrangement links TRBV12-3 or TRBV12-4 to TRBJ1-2, with D possibly being TRBD1 (5 bases). The length of the CDR3 is 13 residues. V was trimmed by 8 bases and J by 5 bases, leaving 15 bases between them. The CDR3 DNA follows: TGTGCCAGCCACAGCAGGGATCATTATGGCTACACCTTC. Translated, it gives CASHSRDHYGYTF.

This clonotype came up once. A much bigger clone sits one base away, suggesting this may be a read error. The chain uses TRBV27 and TRBJ2-4; D is undetermined. The J call may be mistaken, given a closer DNA end match to TRBJ2-7. Germline loops: CDR1 MNHEY, CDR2 SMNVEV (reference sequence). There are 13 residues in the CDR3. The CDR3 nucleotides are TGTGCCAGCAGTACCTGGTCGGGCTGCGAGCAGTACTTC. Translation gives CASSTWSGCEQYF.

The genes are TRBV6-6 and TRBJ2-3, with D possibly being TRBD1 (6 bases). The V and J ends lost 6 bases and 2 bases respectively, with 15 bases between them. The CDR3 spans 15 residues. The germline V gene has CDR1 MNHNY and CDR2 SVGAGI (reference sequence). This chain's CDR3 is CASRPGHQSTDTQYF. The CDR3 coding sequence is TGTGCCAGCAGGCCGGGACACCAGTCCACAGATACGCAGTATTTT.

The rearrangement links TRBV2 to TRBJ1-1; D is perhaps TRBD1 (5 bases). Per the germline V gene, CDR1 is SNHLY and CDR2 is FYNNEI. The CDR3 covers 13 residues. The germline V and J ends were trimmed by 7 bases and 3 bases, with 12 bases remaining between them. This CDR3 is CASKGTGYTEAFF. For the CDR3, the DNA is TGTGCCAGCAAGGGGACGGGGTACACTGAAGCTTTCTTT.

Comment on this clonotype: An end of the junction does not agree with germline; a read error may underlie this. The chain employs TRBV6-1 and TRBJ1-2; possible D gene TRBD1, 6 bases. Germline V gene data show CDR1 as MNHNS and CDR2 as SASEGT. This CDR3 spans 14 amino acids. CDR3 loop: CASSQGRGNYSYTF. In nucleotides, the CDR3 is TGTGCCAGCAGCCAAGGCAGGGGAAACTATAGCTACACCTTC.

The V call is TRBV30, the J call TRBJ2-6; 8 nucleotides agree with TRBD1. Germline values: CDR1 GTSNPN, CDR2 SVGIG (reference sequence). Trimming at V came to 0 bases and at J to 3 bases, leaving 10 bases not matched to a gene. This CDR3 has 18 amino acids. CDR3 amino acids: CAWSVPGQAVYGANVLTF. The CDR3 DNA reads as TGTGCCTGGAGTGTTCCGGGACAGGCTGTATATGGGGCCAACGTCCTGACTTTC.

This clonotype has only one observation. This chain joins TRBV6-5 and TRBJ2-2; possibly TRBD1 for D (6 bases). V was trimmed by 8 bases and J by 8 bases, leaving 21 bases between them. The germline gives CDR1 MNHEY, CDR2 SVGAGI. The CDR3 totals 15 residues. CDR3 sequence: CASGRTAYGAGELFF. CDR3 coding DNA: TGTGCCAGCGGACGGACAGCCTATGGAGCTGGGGAGCTGTTTTTT.

This clonotype has ten or more counts. The chain links TRBV4-1 to TRBJ2-5; 12 bases align to TRBD2. J was trimmed by 7 bases and V by 0 bases; bases with no gene match: 6. CDR3 length equals 16 residues. In germline, CDR1 is MGHRA, CDR2 YSYEKL. The CDR3 nucleotides are TGCGCCAGCAGCCAAGACCGACTAGCGGGAGCGGGGACCCAGTACTTC. Protein product: CASSQDRLAGAGTQYF.

The V call is TRBV4-3, the J call TRBJ2-3, with 11 bases lining up with TRBD2. Losses at the gene ends were 0 bases for V and 9 bases for J; bases not matched to a gene: 8. The CDR3 runs 16 residues. Germline-derived CDR1 and CDR2 are LGHNA and YSLEER. CDR3 residues: CASSQDVTSGGGTQYF. The CDR3 DNA reads as TGCGCCAGCAGCCAAGATGTAACTAGCGGGGGTGGCACGCAGTATTTT.

The rearrangement joins TRBV9 to TRBJ2-3, with D perhaps TRBD1 or TRBD2 (5 bases each). Germline CDR1 is SGDLS and CDR2 is YYNGEE. The CDR3 is 15 amino acids. Trimming took off 3 bases at V and 4 bases at J, with 15 bases between the two ends. CDR3 coding DNA: TGTGCCAGCAGCGAAGGTGGGGCCGGGGCAGATACGCAGTATTTT. Translating gives CASSEGGAGADTQYF.

The V call is TRBV6-2 or TRBV6-3, the J call TRBJ2-5; 8 bases are shared with TRBD2. Germline values: CDR1 MNHEY, CDR2 SVGEGT. The CDR3 runs 17 residues. Germline trimming cut 2 bases from V and 11 bases from J; bases unmatched to any gene: 19. CDR3 in amino acids: CASSYRGGGLYSNEQYF. CDR3 sequence (DNA): TGTGCCAGCAGTTACCGCGGCGGGGGGTTGTATAGTAATGAGCAGTACTTC.

This clonotype was seen repeatedly, ten times or more. The chain employs TRBV14 and TRBJ1-2, with D possibly TRBD1 on 6 matching bases. The CDR3 is 15 residues long. The germline V gene has CDR1 SGHDN and CDR2 FVKESK. V was cut by 4 bases and J by 4 bases, with 16 bases left in between. CDR3 in amino acids: CASSPPGQTTYGYTF. The CDR3 DNA is TGTGCCAGCAGCCCACCCGGACAGACAACCTATGGCTACACCTTC. The full variable domain, rest sourced from reference TRBV14 and TRBJ1-2, is EAGVTQFPSHSVIEKGQTVTLRCDPISGHDNLYWYRRVMGKEIKFLLHFVKESKQDESGMPNNRFLAERTGGTYSTLKVQPAELEDSGVYFCASSPPGQTTYGYTFGSGTRLTVV.

The V gene is TRBV5-1, the J gene TRBJ1-2, with a weak D call TRBD1 (5 bases). The CDR3 length is 17 residues. The germline CDR1 and CDR2 sequences are SGHRS and YFSETQ. V lost 4 bases to trimming and J lost 3 bases, with 22 bases between them. CDR3 in amino acids: CASSLSPTGDGYYGYTF. Written as DNA, the CDR3 is TGCGCCAGCAGCCTAAGCCCGACGGGGGACGGATACTATGGCTACACCTTC.

This chain uses TRBV21-1 with TRBJ2-3; TRBD2 is taken as the D call from the table, unchecked against the DNA. TRBV21-1 is tagged as a pseudogene. The CDR3 runs 15 residues. This CDR3 reads CASACAWRGTDTQYF. The CDR3 DNA follows: TGTGCCAGCGCCTGCGCGTGGCGGGGCACAGATACGCAGTATTTT.

The V and J genes are TRBV6-5 and TRBJ2-5, with D perhaps TRBD1 or TRBD2 (6 bases each). The CDR3 runs 14 residues. The germline V gene encodes CDR1 MNHEY and CDR2 SVGAGI. Trimming took 6 bases from V and 5 from J, leaving 16 bases between them. The DNA of the CDR3 is TGTGCCAGCAGGGAAGGGGGGTTTCGCGAGACCCAGTACTTC. This gives the protein CASREGGFRETQYF.

In regard to this clonotype: One end of the junction does not line up with germline, which may come from a read error. The rearrangement joins TRBV11-2 to TRBJ2-1, with D perhaps given as TRBD1 or TRBD2 (5 bases each). The CDR3 totals 14 residues. Looked up from germline, CDR1 is SGHAT and CDR2 is FQNNGV. CDR3 region: CSSSLDWGINEQFF. DNA for the CDR3: TGTTCCAGCAGCTTAGATTGGGGGATTAATGAGCAGTTCTTC.

The chain joins TRBV5-1 to TRBJ2-2; 9 bases are shared with TRBD2. Germline assignment: CDR1 SGHRS and CDR2 YFSETQ. The V and J ends lost 5 bases and 6 bases, in that order; junction bases with no gene match: 11. The CDR3 has 16 residues. CDR3 sequence: CASRTGTSSVSGELFF. Here the CDR3 DNA reads TGCGCCAGCAGAACCGGGACTAGCTCGGTCTCCGGGGAGCTGTTTTTT.

This clonotype was recorded once. Relative to the germline gene, one junction end is altered; a read error may explain this. The chain recombines TRBV15 with TRBJ1-5, with a weak D call TRBD1 (5 bases). CDR3 length: 15 residues. CDR1 is LNHNV and CDR2 is YYDKDF in the germline V gene (reference sequence). The CDR3 region has the DNA TGTGCCGCCAGCAGGACACCGGGGATGAGGCAGCCCCAGCATTTT. Translating it yields CAASRTPGMRQPQHF.

The chain recombines TRBV29-1 with TRBJ2-2, with 9 bases aligning to TRBD2. With V trimmed by 3 bases and J by 3 bases, 5 bases remained unmatched. Germline CDR1 reads SQVTM; CDR2 reads ANQGSEA. CDR3 size: 15 residues. The CDR3 reads CSVERGGSYTGELFF. Written as DNA, the CDR3 is TGCAGCGTTGAGCGGGGGGGCTCGTACACCGGGGAGCTGTTTTTT.